Sequencing of this TCR beta chain was carried out in a study of post-analysis software for immune sequencing data. In the study overall: Relapsing-remitting, secondary progressive and progressive-relapsing courses of multiple sclerosis were included.

The authors incorporated unique molecular identifiers into the TCR beta cDNA libraries. TCRdb used MiXCR to reprocess the PCR reads, holding one entry per CDR3 protein. The repertoire consists of approximately 660,000 distinct CDR3 sequences, with 55% to 70% occurring once and the leading ten covering 11%. The specimen sequenced was blood. The sequence came from a girl aged 2 to 10 with multiple sclerosis.

The CDR3 is CASSPEQGRTYGYTF. Written as DNA, the CDR3 is TGTGCCAGCTCACCAGAACAGGGGAGGACCTATGGCTACACCTTC. The chain combines TRBV18 with TRBJ1-2, with TRBD1 identical over 7 bases. Trimming took 2 bases from V and 4 from J; bases not matched to a gene: 7. Germline V CDR1 and CDR2: KGHSH, LQKENI. This CDR3 contains 15 residues.